Shown below are 4 T cell receptor beta chains from a single sample sequenced in a study of blood T cell repertoires in COVID-19. Clones were sequenced by immunoSEQ multiplex PCR, and TCRdb holds only the in-frame ones, with some missing. The sample has over 150,000 clones, around 83% seen once. The sequenced material came from peripheral blood. These receptors were obtained from a man in his forties or fifties with acute or convalescent COVID-19.

This clone was observed a few times. The chain carries TRBV16 and TRBJ2-2; perhaps TRBD1 as D (5 bases). The CDR3 covers 14 residues. Looked up from germline, CDR1 is KGHSY and CDR2 is FQNENV. V shed 6 bases and J shed 3 bases, with 11 bases lying between them. The DNA of the CDR3 is TGTGCCAGCAGTCGCGACAGTTACACCGGGGAGCTGTTTTTT. Translation gives CASSRDSYTGELFF.

V and J are TRBV6-1 and TRBJ1-5; D is uncertain. V was pared by 1 base and J by 11 bases, with 9 bases between. CDR3 length equals 12 residues. The germline V gene encodes CDR1 MNHNS and CDR2 SASEGT. The CDR3 loop reads CASSEGHSTQHF. The DNA for the CDR3 is TGTGCCAGCAGTGAAGGACACAGTACCCAGCATTTT.

The rearrangement joins TRBV18 to TRBJ1-3, with D possibly matching TRBD1 (6 bases). This CDR3 has 16 residues. The V end lost 2 bases, the J end lost 0 bases, and 11 bases lay between the germline ends. Germline V lookup: CDR1 KGHSH, CDR2 LQKENI. CDR3 amino acids: CASSPVRGDSGNTIYF. CDR3 sequence (DNA): TGTGCCAGCTCACCAGTCAGGGGAGACTCTGGAAACACCATATATTTT. The variable domain in full, with the rest retrieved from reference TRBV18 and TRBJ1-3, is NAGVMQNPRHLVRRRGQEARLRCSPMKGHSHVYWYRQLPEEGLKFMVYLQKENIIDESGMPKERFSAEFPKEGPSILRIQQVVRGDSAAYFCASSPVRGDSGNTIYFGEGSWLTVV.

V gene TRBV3-1 (or the pseudogene TRBV3-2) combines with J gene TRBJ1-3; the D gene is possibly TRBD1 (6 bases). In germline, CDR1 is LGHDT, CDR2 YNNKEL (reference sequence). V lost 0 bases and J 3 bases, leaving 12 bases between the germline ends. The CDR3 is 16 residues long. CDR3 DNA: TGTGCCAGCAGCCAAGATCCGGGGGGCTTTGGAAACACCATATATTTT. Its protein is CASSQDPGGFGNTIYF.